This T cell receptor (beta chain) comes out of a study of tumor-infiltrating lymphocytes in primary liver carcinoma. Study at large: Patients underwent resection of primary liver carcinoma. Tissue type made little difference to sample yields of roughly 3.5 to 7.13 million productive TCRbeta reads.

Overall study results and limits: Overlap between tumor regions exceeded overlap of tumor with adjacent tissue or blood.

Priming with a constant-region primer yielded TCR beta cDNA from about 510 ng total RNA. What produced the TCR beta libraries was three nested multiplex PCR rounds using slightly modified ARM-PCR. Forward primers for TRBV1-TRBV30 and a C-beta reverse primer served the first two PCR rounds, at roughly 10 cycles each. Each CDR3 protein gets one entry after TCRdb re-called the multiplex PCR reads with MiXCR. Among hundreds of thousands of distinct CDR3 sequences, 65% were seen once, and the ten largest hold roughly 9%. Unsorted whole blood supplied the RNA, and germline DNA was extracted too. CDR1 is SGHNT and CDR2 is YYREEE in the germline V gene (reference sequence). CDR3 size: 16 residues. V gave up 3 bases and J gave up 9 bases; unmatched junction bases: 11. A single count supports this clonotype. Its antigen is undetermined.

The V and J genes are TRBV5-4 and TRBJ2-2; 10 bases line up with TRBD1. The sequencing sample was made of peripheral blood. This clonotype was obtained from a man aged 40-55 years with primary liver carcinoma and hepatitis B virus infection. Written as DNA, the CDR3 is TGTGCCAGCAGCTCAGGACAGGGGGAAATGATCAGGGAGCTGTTTTTT. It encodes CASSSGQGEMIRELFF.